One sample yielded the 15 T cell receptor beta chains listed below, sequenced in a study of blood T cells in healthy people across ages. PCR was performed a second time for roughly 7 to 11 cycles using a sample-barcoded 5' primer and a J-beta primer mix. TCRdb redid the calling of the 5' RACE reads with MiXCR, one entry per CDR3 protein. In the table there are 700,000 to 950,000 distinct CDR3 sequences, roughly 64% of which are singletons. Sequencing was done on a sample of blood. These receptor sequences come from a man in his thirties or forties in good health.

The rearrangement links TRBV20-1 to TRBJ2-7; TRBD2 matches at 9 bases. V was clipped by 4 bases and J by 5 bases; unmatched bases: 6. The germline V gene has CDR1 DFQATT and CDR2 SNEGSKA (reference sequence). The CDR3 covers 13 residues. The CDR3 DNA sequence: TGCAGTGCTATGGTTAGCGGGAGCAACGAGCAGTACTTC. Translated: CSAMVSGSNEQYF.

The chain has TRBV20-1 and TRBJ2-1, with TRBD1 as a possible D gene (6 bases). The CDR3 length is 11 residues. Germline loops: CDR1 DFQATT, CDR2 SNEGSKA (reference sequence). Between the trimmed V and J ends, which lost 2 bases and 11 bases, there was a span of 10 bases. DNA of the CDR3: TGCAGTGCTAGAAAGGACAGCAAGCAGTTCTTC. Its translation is CSARKDSKQFF.

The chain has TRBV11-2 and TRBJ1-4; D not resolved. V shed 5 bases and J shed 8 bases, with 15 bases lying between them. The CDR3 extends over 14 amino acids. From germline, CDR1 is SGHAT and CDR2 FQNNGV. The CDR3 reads CASSPVWSREKLFF. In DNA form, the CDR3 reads TGTGCCAGCAGCCCGGTATGGTCTCGGGAAAAACTGTTTTTT.

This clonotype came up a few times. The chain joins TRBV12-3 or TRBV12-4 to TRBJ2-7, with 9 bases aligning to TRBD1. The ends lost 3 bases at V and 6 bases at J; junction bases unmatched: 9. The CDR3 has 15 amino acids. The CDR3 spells CASSFRDREVVEQYF. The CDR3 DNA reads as TGTGCCAGCAGTTTTAGGGACAGGGAGGTCGTCGAGCAGTACTTC.

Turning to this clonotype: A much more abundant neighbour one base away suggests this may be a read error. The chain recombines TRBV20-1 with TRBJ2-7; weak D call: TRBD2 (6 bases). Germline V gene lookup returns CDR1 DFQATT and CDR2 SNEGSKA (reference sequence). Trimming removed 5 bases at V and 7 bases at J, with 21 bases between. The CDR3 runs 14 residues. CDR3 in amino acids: CSAASGLQGHEQYF. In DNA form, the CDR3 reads TGCAGTGCTGCATCGGGACTCCAAGGGCATGAGCAGTACTTC.

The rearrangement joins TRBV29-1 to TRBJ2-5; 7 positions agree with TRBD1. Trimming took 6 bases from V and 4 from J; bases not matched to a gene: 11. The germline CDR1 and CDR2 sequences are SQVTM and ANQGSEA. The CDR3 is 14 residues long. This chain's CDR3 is CSVNPTGVGETQYF. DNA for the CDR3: TGCAGCGTAAACCCTACAGGGGTAGGAGAGACCCAGTACTTC.

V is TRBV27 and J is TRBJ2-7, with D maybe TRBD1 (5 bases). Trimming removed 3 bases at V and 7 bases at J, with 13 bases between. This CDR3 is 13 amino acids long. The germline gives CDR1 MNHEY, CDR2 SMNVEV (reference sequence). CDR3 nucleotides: TGTGCCAGCAGTTTGGCAGGGCAGTGGGAGCAGTACTTC. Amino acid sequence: CASSLAGQWEQYF.

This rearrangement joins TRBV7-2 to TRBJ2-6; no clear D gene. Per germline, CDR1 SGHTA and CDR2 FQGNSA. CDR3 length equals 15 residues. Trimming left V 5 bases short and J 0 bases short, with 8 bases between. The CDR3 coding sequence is TGTGCCAGCAGCAGTATCAGCTCTGGGGCCAACGTCCTGACTTTC. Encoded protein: CASSSISSGANVLTF.

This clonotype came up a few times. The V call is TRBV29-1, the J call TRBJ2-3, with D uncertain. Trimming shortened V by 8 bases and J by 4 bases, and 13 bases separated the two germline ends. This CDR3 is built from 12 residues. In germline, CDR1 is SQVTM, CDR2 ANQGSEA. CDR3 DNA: TGCAGCTTCCGTTTGGGCGCAGATACGCAGTATTTT. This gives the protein CSFRLGADTQYF.

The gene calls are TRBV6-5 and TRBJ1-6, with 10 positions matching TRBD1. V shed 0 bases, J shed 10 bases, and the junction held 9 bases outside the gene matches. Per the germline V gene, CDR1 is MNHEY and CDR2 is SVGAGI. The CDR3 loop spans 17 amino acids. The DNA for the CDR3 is TGTGCCAGCAGTTACTCGAACCGGGGGGACAGGGGCTCACCCCTCCACTTT. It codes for CASSYSNRGDRGSPLHF.

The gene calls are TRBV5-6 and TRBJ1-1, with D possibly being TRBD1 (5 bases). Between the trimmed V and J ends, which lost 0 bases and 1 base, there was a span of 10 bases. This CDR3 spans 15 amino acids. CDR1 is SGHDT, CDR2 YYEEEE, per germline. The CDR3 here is CASSLEQGGNTEAFF. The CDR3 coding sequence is TGTGCCAGCAGCTTGGAGCAGGGCGGGAACACTGAAGCTTTCTTT.

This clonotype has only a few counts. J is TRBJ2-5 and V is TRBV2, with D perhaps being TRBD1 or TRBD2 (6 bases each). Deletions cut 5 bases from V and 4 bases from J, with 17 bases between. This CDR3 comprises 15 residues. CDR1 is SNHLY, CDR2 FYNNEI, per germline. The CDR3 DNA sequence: TGTGCCAGCAGTAAGACCTGGGGGGCACGAGAGACCCAGTACTTC. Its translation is CASSKTWGARETQYF.

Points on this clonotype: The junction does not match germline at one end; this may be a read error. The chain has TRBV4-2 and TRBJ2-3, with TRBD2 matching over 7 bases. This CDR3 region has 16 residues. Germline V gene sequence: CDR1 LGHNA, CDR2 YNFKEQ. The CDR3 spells CASSQEGRGSTDTQYF. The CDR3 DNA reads TGTGCCAGCAGCCAAGAAGGGCGGGGGAGCACAGATACACAGTATTTT.

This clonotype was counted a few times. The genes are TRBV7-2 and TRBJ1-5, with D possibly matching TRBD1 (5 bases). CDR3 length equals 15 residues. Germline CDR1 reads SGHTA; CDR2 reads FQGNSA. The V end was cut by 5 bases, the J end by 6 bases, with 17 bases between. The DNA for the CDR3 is TGTGCCAGCAGCCTCTCGTCGGGGGAAGGTCAGCCCCAGCATTTT. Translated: CASSLSSGEGQPQHF.

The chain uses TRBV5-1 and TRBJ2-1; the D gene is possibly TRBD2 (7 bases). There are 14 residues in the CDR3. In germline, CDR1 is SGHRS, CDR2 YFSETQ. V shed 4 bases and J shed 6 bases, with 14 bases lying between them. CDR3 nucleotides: TGCGCCAGCAGCGGGGGAGGGGGGCGCAATGAGCAGTTCTTC. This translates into CASSGGGGRNEQFF.